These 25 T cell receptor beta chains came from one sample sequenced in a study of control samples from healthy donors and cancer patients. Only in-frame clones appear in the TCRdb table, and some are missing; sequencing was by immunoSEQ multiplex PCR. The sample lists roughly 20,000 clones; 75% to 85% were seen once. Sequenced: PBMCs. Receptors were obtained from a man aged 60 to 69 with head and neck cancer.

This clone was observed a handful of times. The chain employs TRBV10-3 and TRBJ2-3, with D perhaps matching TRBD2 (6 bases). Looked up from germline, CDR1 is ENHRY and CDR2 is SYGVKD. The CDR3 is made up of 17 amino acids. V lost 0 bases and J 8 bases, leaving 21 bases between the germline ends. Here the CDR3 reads CAISESIGSTVGGTQYF. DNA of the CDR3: TGTGCCATCAGTGAGTCGATAGGGAGTACCGTGGGGGGTACGCAGTATTTT.

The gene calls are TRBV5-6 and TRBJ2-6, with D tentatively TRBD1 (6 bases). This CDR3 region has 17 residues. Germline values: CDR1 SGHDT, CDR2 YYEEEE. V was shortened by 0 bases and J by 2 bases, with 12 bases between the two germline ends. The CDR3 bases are TGTGCCAGCAGCTTGGTGACAGGACTCGCTGGGGCCAACGTCCTGACTTTC. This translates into CASSLVTGLAGANVLTF.

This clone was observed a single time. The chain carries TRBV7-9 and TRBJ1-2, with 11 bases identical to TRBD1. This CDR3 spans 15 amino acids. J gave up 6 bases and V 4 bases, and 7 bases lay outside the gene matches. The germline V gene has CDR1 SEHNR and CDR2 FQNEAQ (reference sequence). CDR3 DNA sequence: TGTGCCAGCAGCTCACCGGGACAGGGGGTCCATGGCTACACCTTC. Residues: CASSSPGQGVHGYTF.

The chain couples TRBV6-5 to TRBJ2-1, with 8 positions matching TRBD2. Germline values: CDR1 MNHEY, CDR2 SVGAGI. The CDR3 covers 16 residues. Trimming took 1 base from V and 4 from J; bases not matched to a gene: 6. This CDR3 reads CASSYYSGIHYNEQFF. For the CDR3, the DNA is TGTGCCAGCAGTTACTATAGCGGGATCCATTACAATGAGCAGTTCTTC.

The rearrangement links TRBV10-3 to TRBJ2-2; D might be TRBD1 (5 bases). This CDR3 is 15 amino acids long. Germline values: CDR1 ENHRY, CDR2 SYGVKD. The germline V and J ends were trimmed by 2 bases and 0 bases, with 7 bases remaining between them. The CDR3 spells CAISERQPNTGELFF. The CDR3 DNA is TGTGCCATCAGTGAGAGACAGCCGAACACCGGGGAGCTGTTTTTT.

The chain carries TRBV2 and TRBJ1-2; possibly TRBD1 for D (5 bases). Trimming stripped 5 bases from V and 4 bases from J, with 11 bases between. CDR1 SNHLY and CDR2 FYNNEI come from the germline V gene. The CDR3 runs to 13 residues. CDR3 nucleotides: TGTGCCAGCAGTCCGACAGAGGGCTATGGCTACACCTTC. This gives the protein CASSPTEGYGYTF. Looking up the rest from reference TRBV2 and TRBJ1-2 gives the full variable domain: EPEVTQTPSHQVTQMGQEVILRCVPISNHLYFYWYRQILGQKVEFLVSFYNNEISEKSEIFDDQFSVERPDGSNFTLKIRSTKLEDSAMYFCASSPTEGYGYTFGSGTRLTVV.

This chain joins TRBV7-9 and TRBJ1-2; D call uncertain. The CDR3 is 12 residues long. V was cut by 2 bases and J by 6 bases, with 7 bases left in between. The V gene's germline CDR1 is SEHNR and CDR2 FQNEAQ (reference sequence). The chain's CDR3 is CASSLYGNGYTF. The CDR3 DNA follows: TGTGCCAGCAGCTTATACGGGAATGGCTACACCTTC. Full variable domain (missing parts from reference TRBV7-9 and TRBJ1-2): DTGVSQNPRHKITKRGQNVTFRCDPISEHNRLYWYRQTLGQGPEFLTYFQNEAQLEKSRLLSDRFSAERPKGSFSTLEIQRTEQGDSAMYLCASSLYGNGYTFGSGTRLTVV.

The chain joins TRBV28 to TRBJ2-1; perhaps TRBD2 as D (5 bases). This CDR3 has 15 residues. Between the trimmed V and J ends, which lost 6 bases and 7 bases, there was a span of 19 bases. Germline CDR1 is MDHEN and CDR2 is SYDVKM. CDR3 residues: CASRLGGGTLNEQFF. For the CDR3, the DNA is TGTGCCAGCAGGTTGGGTGGAGGTACCTTGAATGAGCAGTTCTTC.

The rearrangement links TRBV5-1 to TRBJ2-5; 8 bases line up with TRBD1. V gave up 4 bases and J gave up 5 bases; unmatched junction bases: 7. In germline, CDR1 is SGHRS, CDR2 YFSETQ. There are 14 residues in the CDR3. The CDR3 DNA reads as TGCGCCAGCAGCCGAGGACAGGGCAAGGAGACCCAGTACTTC. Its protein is CASSRGQGKETQYF.

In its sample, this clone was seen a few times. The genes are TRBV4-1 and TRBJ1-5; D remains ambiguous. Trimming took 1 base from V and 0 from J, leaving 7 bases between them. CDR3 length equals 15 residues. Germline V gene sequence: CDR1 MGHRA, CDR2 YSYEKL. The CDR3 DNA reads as TGCGCCAGCAGCCAAGTAACAGCTAGCAATCAGCCCCAGCATTTT. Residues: CASSQVTASNQPQHF.

The CDR3 nucleotides read TGTGCCAGCAGTTACCCCGAAGGGGGCGAGCAGTACTTC. Translation: CASSYPEGGEQYF. The V call is TRBV6-6, the J call TRBJ2-7; the D gene is possibly TRBD1 (6 bases). Germline V lookup: CDR1 MNHNY, CDR2 SVGAGI (reference sequence). The CDR3 is 13 residues long. Trimming took 2 bases from V and 6 from J, leaving 11 bases between them.

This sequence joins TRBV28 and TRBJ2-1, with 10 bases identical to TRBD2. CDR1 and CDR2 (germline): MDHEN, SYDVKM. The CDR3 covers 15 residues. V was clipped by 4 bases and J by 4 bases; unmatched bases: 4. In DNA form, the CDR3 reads TGTGCCAGCAGTTGGACTAGCGGAGTGTACAATGAGCAGTTCTTC. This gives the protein CASSWTSGVYNEQFF. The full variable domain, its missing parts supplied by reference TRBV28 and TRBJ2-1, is DVKVTQSSRYLVKRTGEKVFLECVQDMDHENMFWYRQDPGLGLRLIYFSYDVKMKEKGDIPEGYSVSREKKERFSLILESASTNQTSMYLCASSWTSGVYNEQFFGPGTRLTVL.

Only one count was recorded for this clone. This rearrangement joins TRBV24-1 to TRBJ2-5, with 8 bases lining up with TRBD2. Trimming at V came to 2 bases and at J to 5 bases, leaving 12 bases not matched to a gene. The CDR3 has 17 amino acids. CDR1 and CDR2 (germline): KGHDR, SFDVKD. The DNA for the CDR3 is TGTGCCACCAGTGATTGGACCGGGGGGACTAGAGGTGAGACCCAGTACTTC. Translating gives CATSDWTGGTRGETQYF.

The CDR3 coding sequence is TGTGCCAGCAGCTTCAGGACATCGAATGAGCAGTTCTTC. It yields the protein CASSFRTSNEQFF. The chain joins TRBV7-2 to TRBJ2-1; weak D call: TRBD1 (5 bases). The V gene lost 3 bases and the J gene lost 7 bases, with 10 bases spanning the gap. Germline V gene lookup returns CDR1 SGHTA and CDR2 FQGNSA. The CDR3 has 13 amino acids.

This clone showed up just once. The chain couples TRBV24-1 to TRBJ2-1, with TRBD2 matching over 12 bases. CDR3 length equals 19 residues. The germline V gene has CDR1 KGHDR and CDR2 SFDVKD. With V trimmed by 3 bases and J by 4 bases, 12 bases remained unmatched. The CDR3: CATSDATWTSGKSYNEQFF. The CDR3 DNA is TGTGCCACCAGTGATGCGACATGGACTAGCGGGAAATCTTACAATGAGCAGTTCTTC.

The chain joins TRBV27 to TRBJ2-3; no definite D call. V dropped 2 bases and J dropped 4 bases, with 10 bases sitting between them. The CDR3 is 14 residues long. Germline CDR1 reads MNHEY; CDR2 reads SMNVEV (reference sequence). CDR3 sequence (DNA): TGTGCCAGCAGTTTAAACCCCCCAGCAGATACGCAGTATTTT. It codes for CASSLNPPADTQYF.

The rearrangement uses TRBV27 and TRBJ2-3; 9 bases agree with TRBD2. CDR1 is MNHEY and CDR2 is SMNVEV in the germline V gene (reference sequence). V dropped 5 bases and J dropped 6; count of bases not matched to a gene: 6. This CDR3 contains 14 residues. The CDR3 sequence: CASSAGTSFDTQYF. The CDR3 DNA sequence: TGTGCCAGCAGTGCCGGGACTAGCTTCGATACGCAGTATTTT.

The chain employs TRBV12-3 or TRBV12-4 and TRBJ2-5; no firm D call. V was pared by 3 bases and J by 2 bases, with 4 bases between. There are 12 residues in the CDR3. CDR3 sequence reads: CASSLGQETQYF. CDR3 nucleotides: TGTGCCAGCAGTTTGGGGCAAGAGACCCAGTACTTC.

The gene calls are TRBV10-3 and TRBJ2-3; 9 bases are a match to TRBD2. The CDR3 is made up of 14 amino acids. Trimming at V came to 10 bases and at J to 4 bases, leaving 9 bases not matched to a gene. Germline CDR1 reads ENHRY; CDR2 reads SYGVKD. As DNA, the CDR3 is TGTGCCACCTCCTCGGGACTAGCAGCAGATACGCAGTATTTT. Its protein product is CATSSGLAADTQYF.

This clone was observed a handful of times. The CDR3 coding sequence is TGTGCCAGCAGCGTAGGACCCGGGACTAGCGGGCGCAGCTCCTACAATGAGCAGTTCTTC. Its protein product is CASSVGPGTSGRSSYNEQFF. The V gene is TRBV9, the J gene TRBJ2-1; 12 bases are shared with TRBD2. J was trimmed by 0 bases and V by 0 bases; bases with no gene match: 10. Germline V lookup: CDR1 SGDLS, CDR2 YYNGEE. The CDR3 has 20 residues.

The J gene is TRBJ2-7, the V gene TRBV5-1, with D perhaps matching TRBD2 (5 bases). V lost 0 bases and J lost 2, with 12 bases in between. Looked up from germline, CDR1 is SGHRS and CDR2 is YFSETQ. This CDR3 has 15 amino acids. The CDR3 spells CASSLGTFSTYEQYF. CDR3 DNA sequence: TGCGCCAGCAGCTTGGGGACTTTCTCCACCTACGAGCAGTACTTC. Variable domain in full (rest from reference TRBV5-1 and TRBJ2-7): KAGVTQTPRYLIKTRGQQVTLSCSPISGHRSVSWYQQTPGQGLQFLFEYFSETQRNKGNFPGRFSGRQFSNSRSEMNVSTLELGDSALYLCASSLGTFSTYEQYFGPGTRLTVT.

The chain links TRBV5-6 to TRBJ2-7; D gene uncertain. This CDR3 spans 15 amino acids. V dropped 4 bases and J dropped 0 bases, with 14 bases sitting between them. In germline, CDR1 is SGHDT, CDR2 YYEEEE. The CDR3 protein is CASSQWRLSSYEQYF. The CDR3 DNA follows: TGTGCCAGCAGCCAGTGGCGCTTGAGCTCCTACGAGCAGTACTTC.

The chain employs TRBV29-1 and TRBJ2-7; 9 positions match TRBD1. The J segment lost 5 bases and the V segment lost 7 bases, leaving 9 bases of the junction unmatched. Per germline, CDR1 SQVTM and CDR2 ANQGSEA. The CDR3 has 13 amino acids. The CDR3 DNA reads TGCAGCGCTGCACCGGGACAGGGTCACGAGCAGTACTTC. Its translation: CSAAPGQGHEQYF.

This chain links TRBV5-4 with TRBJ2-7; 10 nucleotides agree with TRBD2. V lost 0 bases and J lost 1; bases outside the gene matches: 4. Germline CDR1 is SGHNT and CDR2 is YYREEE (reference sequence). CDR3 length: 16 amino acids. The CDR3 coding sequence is TGTGCCAGCAGCTTGGGGTCTAGCGGGGGATCCTACGAGCAGTACTTC. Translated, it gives CASSLGSSGGSYEQYF.

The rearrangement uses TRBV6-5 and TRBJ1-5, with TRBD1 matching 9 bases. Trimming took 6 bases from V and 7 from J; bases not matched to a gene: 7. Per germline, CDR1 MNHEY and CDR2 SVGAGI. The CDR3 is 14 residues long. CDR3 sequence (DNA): TGTGCCAGCAGGTCTACAGGGGGCGAACAGCCCCAGCATTTT. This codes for CASRSTGGEQPQHF.